What follows describes a single T cell receptor (beta chain). The data were obtained in a study of blood T cell repertoires in COVID-19. At the level of the study: PBMCs, B-cell-depleted T cells, or T cells were the source of the cDNA or gDNA that made up the material.

Original handling: Amplified reference gene primers provided the basis for estimating nucleated cell counts. The table came from immunoSEQ multiplex PCR; TCRdb's copy has only in-frame clones and leaves some out. V, J and clone size are taken as reported in that table, and D and trimming were inferred from the DNA itself. Here the sample spans 120,000 or so clones, about 80% being singletons. CDR3 size: 16 residues. CDR1 and CDR2 from the germline V gene are LGHDT and YNNKEL (reference sequence). The V end was cut by 6 bases, the J end by 1 base, with 18 bases between. The source of this sequence is a human donor in a cohort sampled during active COVID-19. The chain has TRBV3-1 (or the pseudogene TRBV3-2) and TRBJ1-1, with D maybe TRBD1 (6 bases). The sample taken for sequencing was peripheral blood. This CDR3 is CASRPFTGTRNTEAFF. CDR3 sequence (DNA): TGTGCCAGCAGGCCTTTTACCGGGACAAGGAACACTGAAGCTTTCTTT.